This TCR beta chain comes out of a study of blood T cell repertoires in COVID-19. In the study overall: Samples came from the United States, Italy and Spain, spanning acute and convalescent COVID-19. From T cells, B-cell-depleted T cells, or PBMCs came the material, which was cDNA or gDNA.

This CDR3 spans 16 amino acids. Trimming stripped 0 bases from V and 0 bases from J, with 12 bases between. Germline V lookup: CDR1 SGHRS, CDR2 YFSETQ. How the authors handled the data: Amplification of reference gene primers provided the estimated nucleated cell counts. Using immunoSEQ multiplex PCR, the repertoire was profiled, and TCRdb retains in-frame clones only, with some absent. Clone size and V and J calls were adopted from that table, with D and trimming inferred from the DNA. The sample includes about 130,000 clones, around 75% of them seen just once. This chain connects TRBV5-1 to TRBJ1-1; weak D call: TRBD1 (5 bases). The sample comprised peripheral blood. The TCR originated in a woman in her 70s with COVID-19, enrolled during active disease. The DNA of the CDR3 is TGCGCCAGCAGCTTGGTAACGGGCAGGGTGAACACTGAAGCTTTCTTT. It yields the protein CASSLVTGRVNTEAFF.